The T cell receptor (beta chain) described here comes from a study of control samples from healthy donors and cancer patients. Only in-frame clones appear in the TCRdb table, and some are missing; sequencing was by immunoSEQ multiplex PCR. The data show approximately 88,000 clones, 91% seen once. Germline V CDR1 and CDR2: SGHRS, YFSETQ. CDR3 length: 12 residues. The V gene lost 0 bases and the J gene lost 9 bases, with 9 bases spanning the gap. Sequenced sample: blood. The chain couples TRBV5-1 to TRBJ1-1; D is unclear. The receptor was isolated from a woman between 25 and 40 years old in good health. CDR3 region: CASSLDLQKAFF. The CDR3 region has the DNA TGCGCCAGCAGCTTGGACCTCCAAAAAGCTTTCTTT.